In its sample, the clone carrying this T cell receptor (beta chain) ranks as medium-sized. Time point meaning: sample taken at primary tumor resection. Unsorted samples of tumor, nontumor lung or frozen PBMC had their whole RNA sequenced. TCR cDNA molecules were tagged individually, and each one carried a unique molecular identifier. TCRdb used MiXCR to reprocess the 5' RACE reads, holding one entry per CDR3 protein. The data show approximately 2,100 distinct CDR3 sequences, roughly 7% seen once. These data come from a study of spatial heterogeneity in lung cancer. At the level of the study: Sequence detection consistently recorded a greater number of beta-chain than alpha-chain sequences. Across the raw uncorrected reads, a unique TCR and UMI combination was observed, on average, more than ten times.

The specimen comprised normal lung tissue next to the tumor, sampled at surgery. The receptor comes from a female donor with early-stage non-small cell lung cancer.

CDR3 bases: TGTGCCAGCAGTTTTCCGGGGAAGTACAATGAGCAGTTCTTC. This codes for CASSFPGKYNEQFF. The chain uses TRBV27 and TRBJ2-1; D perhaps matches TRBD2 (5 bases). The germline V gene has CDR1 MNHEY and CDR2 SMNVEV (reference sequence). V was pared by 3 bases and J by 4 bases, with 10 bases between. The length of the CDR3 is 14 residues.